This paragraph reports one TCR beta chain. Its antigen is not known. This record belongs to a study of T-cell memory formation after mild COVID-19. Looking at the study overall: Largely, TCR clusters stayed within a single donor. Study conclusions and caveats: CM and EM subsets held most contracting CD4+ clones; EMRA held CD8+ ones. Pre-infection memory contained some responding clones, which suggested that cross-reactive memory had joined. Clones shrinking between day 15 and 85 showed a balanced CD4/CD8 split, and those that grew later tilted toward CD4+.

TCRdb itself ran the 5' RACE reads through MiXCR, one entry per CDR3 protein. The sample lists approximately 210,000 distinct CDR3 sequences, around 17% occurring once. This CDR3 region has 18 residues. The gene calls are TRBV21-1 and TRBJ1-2; whether TRBD1, the table's D call, matches the DNA was not checked. TRBV21-1 corresponds to a pseudogene. Sequencing was done on a sample of PBMCs or a T cell subset sorted from them (not recorded which). This clonotype was sampled from an adult woman who had mild COVID-19 (a few samples of this study predate the infection). Cell type and time point are not known. For the CDR3, the DNA is TGTGCCAGCAGCGCCCTTCTCGGACAGGGCCCCCGTAACTATGGCTACACCTTC. This sequence encodes CASSALLGQGPRNYGYTF.